The T cell receptor beta chain described here comes from a study of blood T cell repertoires in COVID-19. Study-wide context: Collection of acute and convalescent COVID-19 samples took place in the United States, Italy and Spain.

In the authors' methods: Scientists estimated how many nucleated cells there were by amplifying reference gene primers. Clones were read by immunoSEQ multiplex PCR, and TCRdb kept only the in-frame ones, dropping some. That table is the source of V, J and clone size, and D and trimming were worked out from the DNA. The sample holds approximately 270,000 clones; around 90% are singletons and the top ten take under 2.5%. The CDR3 length is 14 residues. The germline V gene has CDR1 SGHRS and CDR2 YFSETQ. V was pared by 1 base and J by 8 bases, with 10 bases between. The gene calls are TRBV5-1 and TRBJ1-6; a possible D gene is TRBD1 (6 bases). This receptor was obtained from a man between 45 and 60 years old with acute or convalescent COVID-19. What was sequenced was peripheral blood. The CDR3 coding sequence is TGCGCCAGCAGCTTGTTTCAGGGGCATTCACCCCTCCACTTT. It yields the protein CASSLFQGHSPLHF. Drawing the rest from reference TRBV5-1 and TRBJ1-6, the complete variable domain is KAGVTQTPRYLIKTRGQQVTLSCSPISGHRSVSWYQQTPGQGLQFLFEYFSETQRNKGNFPGRFSGRQFSNSRSEMNVSTLELGDSALYLCASSLFQGHSPLHFGNGTRLTVT.